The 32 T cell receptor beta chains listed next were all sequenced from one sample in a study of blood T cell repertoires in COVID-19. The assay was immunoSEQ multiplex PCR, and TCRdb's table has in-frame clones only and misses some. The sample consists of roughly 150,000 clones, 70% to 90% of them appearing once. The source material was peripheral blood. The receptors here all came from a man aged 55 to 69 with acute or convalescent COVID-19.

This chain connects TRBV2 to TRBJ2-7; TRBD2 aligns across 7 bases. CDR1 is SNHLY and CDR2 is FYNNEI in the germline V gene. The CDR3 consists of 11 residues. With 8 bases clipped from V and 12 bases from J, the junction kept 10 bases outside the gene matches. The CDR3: CASEVGLSRYF. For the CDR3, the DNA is TGTGCCAGCGAGGTGGGACTATCGCGGTACTTC.

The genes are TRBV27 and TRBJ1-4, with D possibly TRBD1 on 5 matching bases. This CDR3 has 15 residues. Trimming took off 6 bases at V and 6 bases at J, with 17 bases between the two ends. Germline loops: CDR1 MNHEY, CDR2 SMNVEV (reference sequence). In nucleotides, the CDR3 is TGTGCCAGCAGCGGGTGGGGTGAAGGGGATGAAAAACTGTTTTTT. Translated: CASSGWGEGDEKLFF. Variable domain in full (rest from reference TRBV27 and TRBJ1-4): EAQVTQNPRYLITVTGKKLTVTCSQNMNHEYMSWYRQDPGLGLRQIYYSMNVEVTDKGDVPEGYKVSRKEKRNFPLILESPSPNQTSLYFCASSGWGEGDEKLFFGSGTQLSVL.

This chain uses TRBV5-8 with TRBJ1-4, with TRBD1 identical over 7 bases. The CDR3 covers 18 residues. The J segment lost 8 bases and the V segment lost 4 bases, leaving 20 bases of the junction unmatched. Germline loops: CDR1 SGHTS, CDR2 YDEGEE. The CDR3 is CASSLRGQPRMSGEKLFF. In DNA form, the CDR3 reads TGTGCCAGCAGCCTACGGGGACAGCCCAGGATGAGCGGCGAAAAACTGTTTTTT.

This CDR3 reads CASSGTSGRDTDTQYF. CDR3 bases: TGTGCCAGCAGTGGGACTAGCGGGCGTGACACAGATACGCAGTATTTT. This chain connects TRBV2 to TRBJ2-3; 11 positions match TRBD2. Losses at the gene ends were 4 bases for V and 2 bases for J; bases not matched to a gene: 5. The CDR3 is 16 amino acids. The germline CDR1 and CDR2 sequences are SNHLY and FYNNEI. Full variable domain (missing parts from reference TRBV2 and TRBJ2-3): EPEVTQTPSHQVTQMGQEVILRCVPISNHLYFYWYRQILGQKVEFLVSFYNNEISEKSEIFDDQFSVERPDGSNFTLKIRSTKLEDSAMYFCASSGTSGRDTDTQYFGPGTRLTVL.

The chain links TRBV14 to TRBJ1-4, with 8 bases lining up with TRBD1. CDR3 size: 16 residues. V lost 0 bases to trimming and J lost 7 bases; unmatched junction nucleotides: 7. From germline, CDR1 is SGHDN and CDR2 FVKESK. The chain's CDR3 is CASSQDLTGAIEKLFF. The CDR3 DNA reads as TGTGCCAGCAGCCAAGATCTGACAGGGGCCATTGAAAAACTGTTTTTT.

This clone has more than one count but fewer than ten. The chain's CDR3 is CASSLSRTNTGELFF. The CDR3 DNA reads TGTGCCAGCAGCCTGAGTCGCACGAACACCGGGGAGCTGTTTTTT. This rearrangement joins TRBV11-2 to TRBJ2-2; D remains unclear. CDR3 size: 15 residues. Per germline, CDR1 SGHAT and CDR2 FQNNGV. Trimming took 5 bases from V and 0 from J, leaving 10 bases between them. Full variable domain (remainder filled in from reference TRBV11-2 and TRBJ2-2): EAGVAQSPRYKIIEKRQSVAFWCNPISGHATLYWYQQILGQGPKLLIQFQNNGVVDDSQLPKDRFSAERLKGVDSTLKIQPAKLEDSAVYLCASSLSRTNTGELFFGEGSRLTVL.

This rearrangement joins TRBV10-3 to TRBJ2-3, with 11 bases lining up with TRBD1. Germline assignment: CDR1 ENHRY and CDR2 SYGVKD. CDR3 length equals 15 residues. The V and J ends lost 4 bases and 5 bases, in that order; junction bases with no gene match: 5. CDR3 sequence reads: CAISAGTGGGDTQYF. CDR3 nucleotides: TGTGCCATCAGTGCAGGGACAGGGGGGGGAGATACGCAGTATTTT.

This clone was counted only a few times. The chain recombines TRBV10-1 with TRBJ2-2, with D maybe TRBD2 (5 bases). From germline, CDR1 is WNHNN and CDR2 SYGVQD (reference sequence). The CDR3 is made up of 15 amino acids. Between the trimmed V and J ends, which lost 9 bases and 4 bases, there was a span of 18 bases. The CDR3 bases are TGCGCCAGTAGATTCGACCAAGGAGGCACCGGGGAGCTGTTTTTT. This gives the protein CASRFDQGGTGELFF.

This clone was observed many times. The CDR3 sequence is CASGPSGTGTHEQYF. The CDR3, as DNA: TGTGCCAGCGGACCATCCGGGACAGGGACCCACGAGCAGTACTTC. The chain couples TRBV11-2 to TRBJ2-7, with TRBD1 matching over 9 bases. The CDR3 covers 15 residues. Trimming removed 8 bases from V and 5 bases from J; junction bases left unmatched: 13. CDR1 and CDR2 (germline): SGHAT, FQNNGV.

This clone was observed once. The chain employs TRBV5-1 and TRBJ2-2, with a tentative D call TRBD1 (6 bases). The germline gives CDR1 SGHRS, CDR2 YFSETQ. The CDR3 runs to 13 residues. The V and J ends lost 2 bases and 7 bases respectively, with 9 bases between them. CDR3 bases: TGCGCCAGCAGCTTTGGGGGCGGCGGGGAGCTGTTTTTT. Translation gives CASSFGGGGELFF.

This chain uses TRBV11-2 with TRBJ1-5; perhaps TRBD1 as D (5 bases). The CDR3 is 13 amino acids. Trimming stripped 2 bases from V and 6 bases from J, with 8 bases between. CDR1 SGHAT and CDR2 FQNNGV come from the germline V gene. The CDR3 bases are TGTGCCAGCAGCTTATCGGGGGGTCAGCCCCAGCATTTT. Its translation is CASSLSGGQPQHF.

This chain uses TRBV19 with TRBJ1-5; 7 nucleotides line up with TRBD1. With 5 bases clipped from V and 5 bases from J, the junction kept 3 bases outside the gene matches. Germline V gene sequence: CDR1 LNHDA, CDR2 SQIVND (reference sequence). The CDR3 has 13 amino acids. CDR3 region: CASSSTGDQPQHF. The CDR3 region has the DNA TGTGCCAGTAGTTCTACAGGGGATCAGCCCCAGCATTTT.

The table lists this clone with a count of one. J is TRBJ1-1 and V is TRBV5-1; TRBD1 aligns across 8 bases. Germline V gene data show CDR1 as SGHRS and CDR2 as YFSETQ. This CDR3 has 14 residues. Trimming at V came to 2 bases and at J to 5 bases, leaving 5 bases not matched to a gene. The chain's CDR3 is CASSFGQGWTEAFF. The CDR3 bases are TGCGCCAGCAGCTTCGGACAGGGATGGACTGAAGCTTTCTTT.

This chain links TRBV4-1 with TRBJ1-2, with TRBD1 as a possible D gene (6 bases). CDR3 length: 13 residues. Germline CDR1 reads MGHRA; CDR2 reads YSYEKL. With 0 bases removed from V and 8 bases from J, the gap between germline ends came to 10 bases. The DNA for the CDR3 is TGCGCCAGCAGCCAAGAGGGGGCCGGGGGCTACACCTTC. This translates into CASSQEGAGGYTF.

CDR3 nucleotides: TGTGCCAGCAGTCCCACAGGCCCCAATCAGCCCCAGCATTTT. Protein product: CASSPTGPNQPQHF. This chain links TRBV27 with TRBJ1-5; a possible D gene is TRBD1 (5 bases). Germline V gene sequence: CDR1 MNHEY, CDR2 SMNVEV (reference sequence). The CDR3 length is 14 residues. Trimming left V 5 bases short and J 3 bases short, with 11 bases between.

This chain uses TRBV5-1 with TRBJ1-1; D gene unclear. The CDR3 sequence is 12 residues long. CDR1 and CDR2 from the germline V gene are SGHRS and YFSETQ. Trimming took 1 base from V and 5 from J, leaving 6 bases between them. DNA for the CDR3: TGCGCCAGCAGCTTGTTTCTGACTGAAGCTTTCTTT. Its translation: CASSLFLTEAFF.

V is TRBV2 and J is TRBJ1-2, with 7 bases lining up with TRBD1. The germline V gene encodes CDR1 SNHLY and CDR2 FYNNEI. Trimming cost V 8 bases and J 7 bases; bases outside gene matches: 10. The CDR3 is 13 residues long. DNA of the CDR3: TGTGCCAGCGGGCGACAGGGTTTGAGTGGCTACACCTTC. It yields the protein CASGRQGLSGYTF.

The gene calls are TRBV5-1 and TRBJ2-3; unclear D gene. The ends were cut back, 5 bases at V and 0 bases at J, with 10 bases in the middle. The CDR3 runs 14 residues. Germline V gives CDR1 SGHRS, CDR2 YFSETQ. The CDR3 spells CASSHGSSTDTQYF. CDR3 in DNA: TGCGCCAGCAGTCACGGTAGTAGCACAGATACGCAGTATTTT.

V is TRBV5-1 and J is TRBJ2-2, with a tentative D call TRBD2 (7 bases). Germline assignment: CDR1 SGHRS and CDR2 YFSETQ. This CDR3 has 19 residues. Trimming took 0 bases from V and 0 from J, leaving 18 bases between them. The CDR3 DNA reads TGCGCCAGCAGCTTGGTTTTGCGGGGGCGCCCAACGAACACCGGGGAGCTGTTTTTT. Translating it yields CASSLVLRGRPTNTGELFF.

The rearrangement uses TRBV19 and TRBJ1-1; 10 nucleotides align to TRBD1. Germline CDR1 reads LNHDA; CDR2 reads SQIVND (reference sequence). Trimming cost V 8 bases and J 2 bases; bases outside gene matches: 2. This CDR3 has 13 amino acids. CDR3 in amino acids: CASWDRGNTEAFF. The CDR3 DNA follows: TGTGCCAGTTGGGACAGGGGAAACACTGAAGCTTTCTTT. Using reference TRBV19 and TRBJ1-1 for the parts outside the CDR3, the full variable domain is DGGITQSPKYLFRKEGQNVTLSCEQNLNHDAMYWYRQDPGQGLRLIYYSQIVNDFQKGDIAEGYSVSREKKESFPLTVTSAQKNPTAFYLCASWDRGNTEAFFGQGTRLTVV.

CDR3 amino acids: CASRPGQGETQYF. The DNA of the CDR3 is TGTGCCTCTCGCCCCGGACAGGGAGAGACCCAGTACTTC. The rearrangement uses TRBV7-9 and TRBJ2-5; 8 bases map to TRBD1. V was pared by 11 bases and J by 4 bases, with 9 bases of the junction left unmatched. Germline V gene sequence: CDR1 SEHNR, CDR2 FQNEAQ (reference sequence). The CDR3 spans 13 residues.

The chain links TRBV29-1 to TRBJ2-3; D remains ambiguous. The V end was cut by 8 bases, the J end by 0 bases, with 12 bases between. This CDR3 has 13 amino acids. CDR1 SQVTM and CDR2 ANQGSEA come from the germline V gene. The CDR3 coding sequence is TGCAGCATGGTAGGAGACAGCACAGATACGCAGTATTTT. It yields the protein CSMVGDSTDTQYF.

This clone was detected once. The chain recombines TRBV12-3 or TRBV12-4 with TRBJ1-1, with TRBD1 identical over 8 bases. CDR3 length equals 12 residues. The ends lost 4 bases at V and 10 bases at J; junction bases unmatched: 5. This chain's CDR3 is CASSSVGQGAFF. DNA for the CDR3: TGTGCCAGCAGTTCGGTAGGACAGGGAGCTTTCTTT.

CDR3 in DNA: TGTGCCAGCAGCTTAGTTCGGCACTACACAGATACGCAGTATTTT. Its translation: CASSLVRHYTDTQYF. This sequence joins TRBV7-9 and TRBJ2-3, with unresolved D. The V gene lost 1 base and the J gene lost 2 bases, with 10 bases spanning the gap. This CDR3 spans 15 amino acids. Per the germline V gene, CDR1 is SEHNR and CDR2 is FQNEAQ (reference sequence).

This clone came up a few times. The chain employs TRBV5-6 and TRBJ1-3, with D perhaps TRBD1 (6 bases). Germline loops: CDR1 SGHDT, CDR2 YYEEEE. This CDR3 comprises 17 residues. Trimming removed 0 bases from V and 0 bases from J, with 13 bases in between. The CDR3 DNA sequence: TGTGCCAGCAGCTTGGTGAGGGGGATGAGCTCTGGAAACACCATATATTTT. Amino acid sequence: CASSLVRGMSSGNTIYF. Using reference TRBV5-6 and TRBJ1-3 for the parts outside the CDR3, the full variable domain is DAGVTQSPTHLIKTRGQQVTLRCSPKSGHDTVSWYQQALGQGPQFIFQYYEEEERQRGNFPDRFSGHQFPNYSSELNVNALLLGDSALYLCASSLVRGMSSGNTIYFGEGSWLTVV.

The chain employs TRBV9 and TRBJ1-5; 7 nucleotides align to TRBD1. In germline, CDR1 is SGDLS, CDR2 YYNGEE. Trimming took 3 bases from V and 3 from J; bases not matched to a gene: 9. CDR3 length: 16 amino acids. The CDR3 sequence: CASSGGLGQFNQPQHF. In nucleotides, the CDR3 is TGTGCCAGCAGCGGGGGGTTGGGACAGTTCAATCAGCCCCAGCATTTT.

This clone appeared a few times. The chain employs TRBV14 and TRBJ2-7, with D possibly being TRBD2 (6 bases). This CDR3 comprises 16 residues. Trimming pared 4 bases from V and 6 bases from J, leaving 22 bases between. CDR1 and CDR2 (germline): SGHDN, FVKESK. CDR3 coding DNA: TGTGCCAGCAGCCCCTCACGGGGTGGAGGGGTGGTCGAGCAGTACTTC. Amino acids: CASSPSRGGGVVEQYF.

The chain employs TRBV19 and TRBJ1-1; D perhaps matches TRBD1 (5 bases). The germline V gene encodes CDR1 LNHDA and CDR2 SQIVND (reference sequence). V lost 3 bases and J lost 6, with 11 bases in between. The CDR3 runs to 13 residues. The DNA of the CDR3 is TGTGCCAGTAGTATGATTCCGGGGGCTGAAGCTTTCTTT. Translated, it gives CASSMIPGAEAFF.

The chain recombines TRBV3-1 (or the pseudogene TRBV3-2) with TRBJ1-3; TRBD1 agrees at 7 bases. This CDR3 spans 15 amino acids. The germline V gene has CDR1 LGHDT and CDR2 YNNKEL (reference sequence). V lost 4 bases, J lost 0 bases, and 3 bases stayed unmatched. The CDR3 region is CASSRAGGSGNTIYF. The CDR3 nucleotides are TGTGCCAGCAGCCGGGCAGGGGGCTCTGGAAACACCATATATTTT.

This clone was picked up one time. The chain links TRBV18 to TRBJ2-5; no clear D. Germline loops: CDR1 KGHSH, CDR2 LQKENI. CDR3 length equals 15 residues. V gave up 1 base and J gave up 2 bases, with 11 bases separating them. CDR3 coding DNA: TGTGCCAGCTCACCACGGCAGATAAATCAAGAGACCCAGTACTTC. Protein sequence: CASSPRQINQETQYF. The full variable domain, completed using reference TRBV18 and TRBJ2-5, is NAGVMQNPRHLVRRRGQEARLRCSPMKGHSHVYWYRQLPEEGLKFMVYLQKENIIDESGMPKERFSAEFPKEGPSILRIQQVVRGDSAAYFCASSPRQINQETQYFGPGTRLLVL.

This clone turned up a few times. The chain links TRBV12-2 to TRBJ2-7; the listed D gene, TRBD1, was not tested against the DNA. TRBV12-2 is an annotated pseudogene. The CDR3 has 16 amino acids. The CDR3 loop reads CASRFSSGQENPEQYF. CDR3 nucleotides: TGTGCAAGTCGCTTTAGCTCGGGACAGGAGAACCCCGAGCAGTACTTC.

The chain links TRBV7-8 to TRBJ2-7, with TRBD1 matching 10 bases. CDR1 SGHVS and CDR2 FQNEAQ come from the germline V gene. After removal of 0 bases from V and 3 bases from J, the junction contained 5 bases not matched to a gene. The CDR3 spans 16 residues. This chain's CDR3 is CASSLAVGQGLYEQYF. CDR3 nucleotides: TGTGCCAGCAGCTTAGCGGTGGGACAGGGGCTCTACGAGCAGTACTTC. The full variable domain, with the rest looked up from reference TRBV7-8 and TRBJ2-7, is GAGVSQSPRYKVAKRGQDVALRCDPISGHVSLFWYQQALGQGPEFLTYFQNEAQLDKSGLPSDRFFAERPEGSVSTLKIQRTQQEDSAVYLCASSLAVGQGLYEQYFGPGTRLTVT.